This T cell receptor beta chain was observed in a study of T cell repertoires in cytomegalovirus infection. Looking at the study overall: Indications came from public TCR beta signatures; they pointed to CMV infection and to a matching HLA type. General study findings and limits: The cumulative frequency of public TCR beta families identified carriers of CMV plus the relevant HLA. HLA-C-restricted CMV-specific TCR beta clonotypes were dominant in the ex vivo response.

Each CDR3 protein is one row after TCRdb ran MiXCR on the reads. The sample shows 680,000 or so distinct CDR3 sequences, 35% of them seen only once. The CDR3 extends over 14 amino acids. V was clipped by 7 bases and J by 7 bases; unmatched bases: 9. This clonotype was seen more than once but under ten times. Antigen unknown. The chain links TRBV12-3 or TRBV12-4 to TRBJ1-2, with 10 bases that match TRBD1. The origin of this receptor is a human donor in good health (CMV status not recorded). Some clones in this sample may be carry-over from other donors' samples. The specimen sequenced was PBMCs. The CDR3: CASTWGTGVGGYTF. DNA of the CDR3: TGTGCCAGCACCTGGGGGACAGGGGTCGGTGGCTACACCTTC.